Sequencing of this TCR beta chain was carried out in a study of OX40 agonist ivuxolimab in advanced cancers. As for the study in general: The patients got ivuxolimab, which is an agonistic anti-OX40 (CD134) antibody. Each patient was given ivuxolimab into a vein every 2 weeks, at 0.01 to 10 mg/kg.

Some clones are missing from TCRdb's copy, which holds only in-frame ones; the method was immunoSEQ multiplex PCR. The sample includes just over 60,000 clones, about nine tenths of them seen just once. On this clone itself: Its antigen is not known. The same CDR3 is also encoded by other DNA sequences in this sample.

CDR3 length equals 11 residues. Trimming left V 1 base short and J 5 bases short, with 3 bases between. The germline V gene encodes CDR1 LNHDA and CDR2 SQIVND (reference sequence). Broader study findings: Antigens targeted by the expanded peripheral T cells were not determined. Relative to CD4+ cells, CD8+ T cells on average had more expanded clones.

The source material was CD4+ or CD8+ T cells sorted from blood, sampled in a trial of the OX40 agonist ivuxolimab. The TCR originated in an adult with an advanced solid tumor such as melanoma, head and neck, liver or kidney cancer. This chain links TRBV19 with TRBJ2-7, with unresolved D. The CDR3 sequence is CASSIGHEQYF. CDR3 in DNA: TGTGCCAGTAGTATAGGCCACGAGCAGTACTTC.